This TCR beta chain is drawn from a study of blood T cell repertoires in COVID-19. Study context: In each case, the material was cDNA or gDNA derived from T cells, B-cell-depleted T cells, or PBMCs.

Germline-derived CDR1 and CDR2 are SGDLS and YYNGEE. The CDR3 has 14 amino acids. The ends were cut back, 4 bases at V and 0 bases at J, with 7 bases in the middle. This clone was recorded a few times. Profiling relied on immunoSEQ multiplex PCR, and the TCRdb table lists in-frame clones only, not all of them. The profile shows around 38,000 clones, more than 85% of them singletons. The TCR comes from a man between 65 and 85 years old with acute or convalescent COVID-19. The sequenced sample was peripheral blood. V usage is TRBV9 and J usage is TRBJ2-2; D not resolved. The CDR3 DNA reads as TGTGCCAGCAGCCTTACAACGAACACCGGGGAGCTGTTTTTT. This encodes CASSLTTNTGELFF.